Below are 18 T cell receptor beta chains sequenced from a single sample in a study of blood T cell repertoires in COVID-19. Sequencing was performed with immunoSEQ multiplex PCR; in TCRdb, only in-frame clones are kept and a portion is missing. This sample has around 250,000 clones, with 80% to 90% found just once. The sample was PBMCs or T cells enriched from blood (not recorded which). The receptors shown here come from a man aged 18 to 29 who had recovered from COVID-19.

The V gene is TRBV14, the J gene TRBJ2-3; D uncertain. The CDR3 totals 15 residues. Germline-derived CDR1 and CDR2 are SGHDN and FVKESK. Trimming took 1 base from V and 0 from J, leaving 8 bases between them. This CDR3 is CASSQGITSTDTQYF. The CDR3 DNA reads as TGTGCCAGCAGCCAAGGCATTACTAGCACAGATACGCAGTATTTT. Full variable domain (remainder filled in from reference TRBV14 and TRBJ2-3): EAGVTQFPSHSVIEKGQTVTLRCDPISGHDNLYWYRRVMGKEIKFLLHFVKESKQDESGMPNNRFLAERTGGTYSTLKVQPAELEDSGVYFCASSQGITSTDTQYFGPGTRLTVL.

This clone has a handful of counts. V gene TRBV21-1 combines with J gene TRBJ1-5; TRBD1 is the table's D call, not checked against the DNA. TRBV21-1 is given as a pseudogene. CDR3 length: 15 residues. CDR3 DNA sequence: TGTGCCAGCAGCAAGCGGACAGTGGGGAGTTCGTCCCAGCATTTT. Protein: CASSKRTVGSSSQHF.

The chain carries TRBV11-2 and TRBJ1-3; D call uncertain. This CDR3 is 15 amino acids long. The germline gives CDR1 SGHAT, CDR2 FQNNGV. The V gene lost 8 bases and the J gene lost 3 bases, with 17 bases spanning the gap. The CDR3 sequence is CASHKIANGGNTIYF. As DNA, the CDR3 is TGTGCCAGCCACAAAATAGCCAACGGTGGAAACACCATATATTTT.

J is TRBJ1-5 and V is TRBV27; D gene uncertain. CDR3 length: 13 amino acids. The germline V gene encodes CDR1 MNHEY and CDR2 SMNVEV (reference sequence). Trimming cost V 5 bases and J 6 bases, with 11 bases left between them. The CDR3 loop reads CASSTDRGQPQHF. The CDR3 coding sequence is TGTGCCAGCAGTACAGACCGGGGTCAGCCCCAGCATTTT.

V gene TRBV19 combines with J gene TRBJ1-5; D is ambiguous. The CDR3 totals 14 residues. V lost 6 bases and J lost 0, with 9 bases in between. CDR1 is LNHDA, CDR2 SQIVND, per germline (reference sequence). The CDR3: CASRRNYSNQPQHF. The DNA for the CDR3 is TGTGCCAGTAGGAGGAATTATAGCAATCAGCCCCAGCATTTT.

This rearrangement joins TRBV18 to TRBJ2-5; 8 nucleotides align to TRBD2. In germline, CDR1 is KGHSH, CDR2 LQKENI. The CDR3 loop spans 17 amino acids. Trimming removed 6 bases from V and 0 bases from J; junction bases left unmatched: 12. The CDR3 region has the DNA TGTGCCAGCTCCGGGGGAGCCCGCGGGGGGTACCAAGAGACCCAGTACTTC. This encodes CASSGGARGGYQETQYF. Full variable domain (rest looked up from reference TRBV18 and TRBJ2-5): NAGVMQNPRHLVRRRGQEARLRCSPMKGHSHVYWYRQLPEEGLKFMVYLQKENIIDESGMPKERFSAEFPKEGPSILRIQQVVRGDSAAYFCASSGGARGGYQETQYFGPGTRLLVL.

The sample holds one count of this clone. This chain uses TRBV28 with TRBJ1-1, with a weak D call TRBD1 (5 bases). The CDR3 runs 14 residues. V lost 7 bases and J lost 1, with 13 bases in between. Per the germline V gene, CDR1 is MDHEN and CDR2 is SYDVKM. Here the CDR3 reads CASNQDTGNTEAFF. CDR3 nucleotide sequence: TGTGCCAGCAACCAGGATACAGGGAACACTGAAGCTTTCTTT.

The V gene is TRBV12-5, the J gene TRBJ1-5; 8 bases are shared with TRBD1. CDR3 length: 18 amino acids. V trimming: 0 bases; J trimming: 1 base; junction bases outside the gene matches: 8. CDR1 and CDR2 from the germline V gene are LGHNT and FRNRAP. CDR3 sequence: CASGLVRQGAGSNQPQHF. The CDR3 DNA reads TGTGCTAGTGGTTTGGTACGGCAGGGGGCCGGGAGCAATCAGCCCCAGCATTTT.

The V and J genes are TRBV28 and TRBJ1-2; unclear D gene. Germline values: CDR1 MDHEN, CDR2 SYDVKM. The CDR3 runs 13 residues. Trimming pared 2 bases from V and 2 bases from J, leaving 6 bases between. This CDR3 is CASSLRLNYGYTF. CDR3 nucleotide sequence: TGTGCCAGCAGTTTACGTCTGAACTATGGCTACACCTTC.

This clone was counted once. This CDR3 reads CASSEHSNQPQHF. CDR3 coding DNA: TGCGCCAGCAGTGAACATAGCAATCAGCCCCAGCATTTT. The chain recombines TRBV10-2 with TRBJ1-5, with D hard to call. Trimming stripped 3 bases from V and 0 bases from J, with 3 bases between. Germline CDR1 reads WSHSY; CDR2 reads SAAADI. The CDR3 runs 13 residues.

This clone was seen a single time. The rearrangement uses TRBV11-2 and TRBJ2-1; TRBD2 might be the D (6 bases). The V end was cut by 3 bases, the J end by 2 bases, with 14 bases between. The CDR3 totals 16 residues. Germline V gene sequence: CDR1 SGHAT, CDR2 FQNNGV. Here the CDR3 DNA reads TGTGCCAGCAGCTTGGAACTAGCTAGCGCCTACAATGAGCAGTTCTTC. Encoded protein: CASSLELASAYNEQFF.

This clone appeared a single time. The V call is TRBV2, the J call TRBJ1-2; 9 bases are shared with TRBD1. The ends lost 2 bases at V and 3 bases at J; junction bases unmatched: 4. Germline lookup yields CDR1 SNHLY and CDR2 FYNNEI. This CDR3 is 15 amino acids long. The CDR3 nucleotides read TGTGCCAGCAGTGAAACCCGGACAGGGGACTATGGCTACACCTTC. Protein sequence: CASSETRTGDYGYTF. Filled out from reference TRBV2 and TRBJ1-2, the complete variable domain reads EPEVTQTPSHQVTQMGQEVILRCVPISNHLYFYWYRQILGQKVEFLVSFYNNEISEKSEIFDDQFSVERPDGSNFTLKIRSTKLEDSAMYFCASSETRTGDYGYTFGSGTRLTVV.

The V call is TRBV10-3, the J call TRBJ1-2, with a tentative D call TRBD1 (5 bases). V shed 10 bases and J shed 5 bases, with 17 bases lying between them. CDR3 length: 13 amino acids. The germline gives CDR1 ENHRY, CDR2 SYGVKD. The CDR3 loop is CASGRGGEYGYTF. The CDR3 nucleotides read TGTGCCAGCGGGAGGGGTGGGGAATATGGCTACACCTTC.

The chain carries TRBV5-1 and TRBJ1-2, with D perhaps TRBD1 (5 bases). The CDR3 totals 15 residues. V lost 0 bases and J 2 bases, leaving 11 bases between the germline ends. CDR1 SGHRS and CDR2 YFSETQ come from the germline V gene. Here the CDR3 reads CASSLASGDNYGYTF. CDR3 bases: TGCGCCAGCAGCTTGGCATCGGGGGACAACTATGGCTACACCTTC.

The chain links TRBV27 to TRBJ2-7, with D possibly being TRBD2 (6 bases). The CDR3 extends over 14 amino acids. With 6 bases removed from V and 6 bases from J, the gap between germline ends came to 18 bases. Germline V CDR1 and CDR2: MNHEY, SMNVEV (reference sequence). CDR3 residues: CASSSLTGVSEQYF. CDR3 nucleotides: TGTGCCAGCAGCAGCCTTACGGGAGTGTCCGAGCAGTACTTC.

This chain links TRBV7-6 with TRBJ1-1; 10 bases are shared with TRBD1. The junction had 8 bases not matched to a gene; V was cut back by 1 base and J by 6 bases. This CDR3 region has 16 residues. Germline CDR1 and CDR2: SGHVS and FNYEAQ. The CDR3 DNA reads TGTGCCAGCAGCTTAGTGGCCGGGACAGGGGTTTCTGAAGCTTTCTTT. Translating it yields CASSLVAGTGVSEAFF.

The chain recombines TRBV5-1 with TRBJ1-1, with 7 bases lining up with TRBD1. CDR3 length: 15 residues. Trimming took 3 bases from V and 4 from J; bases not matched to a gene: 9. Germline V gene lookup returns CDR1 SGHRS and CDR2 YFSETQ. The CDR3 here is CASSSRDSAVTEAFF. The CDR3 bases are TGCGCCAGCAGCTCCCGGGACAGCGCCGTCACTGAAGCTTTCTTT.

This clone has a single count. V and J are TRBV14 and TRBJ1-6, with D hard to call. Germline assignment: CDR1 SGHDN and CDR2 FVKESK. Trimming took off 4 bases at V and 14 bases at J, with 21 bases between the two ends. This CDR3 comprises 15 residues. CDR3 sequence: CASSPLGQEVRSLHF. In DNA, the CDR3 is TGTGCCAGCAGCCCTTTAGGGCAGGAGGTGAGGTCCCTCCACTTT.